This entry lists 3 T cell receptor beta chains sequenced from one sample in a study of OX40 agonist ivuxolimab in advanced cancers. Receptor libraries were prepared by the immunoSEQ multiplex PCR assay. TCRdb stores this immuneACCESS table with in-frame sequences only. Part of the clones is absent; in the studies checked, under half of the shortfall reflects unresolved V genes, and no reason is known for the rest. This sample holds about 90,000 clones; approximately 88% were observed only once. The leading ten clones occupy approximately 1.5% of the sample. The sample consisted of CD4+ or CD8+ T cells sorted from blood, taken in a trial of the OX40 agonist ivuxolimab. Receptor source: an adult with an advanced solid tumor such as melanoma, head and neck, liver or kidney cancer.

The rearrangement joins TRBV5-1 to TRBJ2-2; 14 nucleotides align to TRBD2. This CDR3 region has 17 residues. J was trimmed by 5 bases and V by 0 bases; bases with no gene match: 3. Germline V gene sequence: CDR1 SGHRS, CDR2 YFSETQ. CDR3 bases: TGCGCCAGCAGCTTGGGACTAGCGGGAGGGAAGACCGGGGAGCTGTTTTTT. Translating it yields CASSLGLAGGKTGELFF.

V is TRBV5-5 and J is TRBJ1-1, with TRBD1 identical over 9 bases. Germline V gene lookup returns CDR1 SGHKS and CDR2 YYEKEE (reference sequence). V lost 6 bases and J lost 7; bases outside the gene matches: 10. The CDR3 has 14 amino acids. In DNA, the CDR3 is TGTGCCAGCATCCCACTACAGGGGGCGATTGAAGCTTTCTTT. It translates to CASIPLQGAIEAFF.

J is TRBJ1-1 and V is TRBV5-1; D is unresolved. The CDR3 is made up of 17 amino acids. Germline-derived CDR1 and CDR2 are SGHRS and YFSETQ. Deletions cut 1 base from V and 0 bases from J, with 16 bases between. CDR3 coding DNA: TGCGCCAGCAGCTTGCCGATCGAGACGGCTATGAACACTGAAGCTTTCTTT. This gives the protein CASSLPIETAMNTEAFF.